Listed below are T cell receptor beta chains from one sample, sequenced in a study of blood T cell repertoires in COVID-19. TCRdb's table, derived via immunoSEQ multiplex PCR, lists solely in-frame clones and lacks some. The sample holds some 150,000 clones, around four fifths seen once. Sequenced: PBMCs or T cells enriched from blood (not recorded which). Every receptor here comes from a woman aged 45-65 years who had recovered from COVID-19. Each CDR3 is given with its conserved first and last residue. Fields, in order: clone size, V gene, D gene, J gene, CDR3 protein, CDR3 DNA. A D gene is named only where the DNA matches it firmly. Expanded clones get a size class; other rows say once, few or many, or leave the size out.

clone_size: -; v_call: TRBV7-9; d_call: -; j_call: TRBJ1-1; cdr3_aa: CATRHPLNTEAFF; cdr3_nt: TGTGCCACCAGACACCCCCTGAACACTGAAGCTTTCTTT
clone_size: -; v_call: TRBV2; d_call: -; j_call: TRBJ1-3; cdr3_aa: CASGHRVLRRNTIYF; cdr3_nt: TGTGCCAGCGGCCACAGGGTTTTGAGGAGAAACACCATATATTTT
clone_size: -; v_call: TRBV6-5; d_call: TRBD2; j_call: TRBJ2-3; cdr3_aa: CASSRAGGGTDTQYF; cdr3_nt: TGTGCCAGCAGCCGAGCGGGGGGGGGCACAGATACGCAGTATTTT
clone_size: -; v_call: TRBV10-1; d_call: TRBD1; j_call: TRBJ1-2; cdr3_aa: CASSLKGADYAYTF; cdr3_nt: TGCGCCAGCAGTCTAAAGGGGGCCGACTATGCCTACACCTTC
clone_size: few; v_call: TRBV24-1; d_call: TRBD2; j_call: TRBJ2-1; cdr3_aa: CATSVGLAGSYNEQFF; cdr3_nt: TGTGCCACCAGCGTCGGGTTAGCGGGGTCATACAATGAGCAGTTCTTC
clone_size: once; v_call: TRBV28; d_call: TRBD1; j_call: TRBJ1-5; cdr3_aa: CASSLIGTGNQPQHF; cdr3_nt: TGTGCCAGCAGTTTAATCGGGACAGGCAATCAGCCCCAGCATTTT
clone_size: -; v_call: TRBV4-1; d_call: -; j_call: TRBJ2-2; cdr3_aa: CASSHAQNTGELFF; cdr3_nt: TGCGCCAGCAGCCACGCACAGAACACCGGGGAGCTGTTTTTT
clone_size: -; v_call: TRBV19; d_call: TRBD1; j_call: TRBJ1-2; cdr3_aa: CASSPRQGHYGYTF; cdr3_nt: TGTGCCAGTAGTCCGAGACAGGGTCACTATGGCTACACCTTC
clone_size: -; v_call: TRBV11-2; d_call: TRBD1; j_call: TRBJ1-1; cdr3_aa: CASSPDRGNTEAFF; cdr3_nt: TGTGCCAGCAGCCCGGACAGGGGCAACACTGAAGCTTTCTTT
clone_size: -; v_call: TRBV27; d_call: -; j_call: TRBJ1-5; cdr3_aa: CASSLGQGNQPQHF; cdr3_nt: TGTGCCAGCAGTTTGGGGCAGGGGAATCAGCCCCAGCATTTT
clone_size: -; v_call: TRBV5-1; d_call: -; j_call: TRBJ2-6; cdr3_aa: CASSPQSAGANVLTF; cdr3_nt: TGCGCCAGCAGCCCTCAGAGCGCCGGGGCCAACGTCCTGACTTTC
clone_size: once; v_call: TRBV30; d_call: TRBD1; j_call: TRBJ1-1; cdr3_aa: CAWSAGTGITEAFF; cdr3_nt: TGTGCCTGGAGTGCCGGGACAGGGATAACTGAAGCTTTCTTT
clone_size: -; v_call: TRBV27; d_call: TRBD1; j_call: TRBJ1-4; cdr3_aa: CASSPGQDTGKLFF; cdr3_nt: TGTGCCAGCAGTCCAGGACAGGATACAGGCAAACTGTTTTTT
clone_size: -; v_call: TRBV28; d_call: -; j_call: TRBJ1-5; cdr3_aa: CASRPRFSNQPQHF; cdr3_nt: TGTGCCAGCAGGCCTAGATTTAGCAATCAGCCCCAGCATTTT
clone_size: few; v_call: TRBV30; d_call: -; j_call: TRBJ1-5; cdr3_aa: CAWTDTSNQPQHF; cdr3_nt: TGTGCCTGGACGGACACTAGCAATCAGCCCCAGCATTTT
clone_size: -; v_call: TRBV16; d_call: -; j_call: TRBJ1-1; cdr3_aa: CASSHHGGIQNTEAFF; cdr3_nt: TGTGCCAGCAGCCACCATGGGGGGATACAGAACACTGAAGCTTTCTTT
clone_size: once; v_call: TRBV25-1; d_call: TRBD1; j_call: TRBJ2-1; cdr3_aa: CASSESDRGTYNEQFF; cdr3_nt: TGTGCCAGCAGTGAGTCTGACAGGGGAACCTACAATGAGCAGTTCTTC
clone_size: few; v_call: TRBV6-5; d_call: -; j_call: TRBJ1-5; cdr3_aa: CASSYLDKGSAQHF; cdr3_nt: TGTGCCAGCAGTTACTTGGACAAGGGATCAGCCCAGCATTTT
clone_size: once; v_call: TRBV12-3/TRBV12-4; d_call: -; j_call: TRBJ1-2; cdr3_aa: CASSLRRVGYTF; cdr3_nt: TGTGCCAGCAGCCTAAGGCGGGTCGGCTACACCTTC
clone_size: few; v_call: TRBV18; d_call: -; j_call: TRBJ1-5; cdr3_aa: CASSPGAGNQPQHF; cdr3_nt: TGTGCCAGCTCACCAGGGGCTGGCAATCAGCCCCAGCATTTT
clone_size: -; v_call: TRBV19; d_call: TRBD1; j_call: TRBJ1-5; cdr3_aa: CASSIDMGLWTGEYSNQPQHF; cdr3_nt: TGTGCCAGTAGTATAGATATGGGATTATGGACAGGGGAATATAGCAATCAGCCCCAGCATTTT
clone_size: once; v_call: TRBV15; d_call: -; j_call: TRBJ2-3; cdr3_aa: CATTGGGGDTQYF; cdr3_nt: TGTGCCACCACAGGGGGCGGGGGAGATACGCAGTATTTT
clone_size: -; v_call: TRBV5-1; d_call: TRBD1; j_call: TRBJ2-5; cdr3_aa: CASSSSGTGIQETQYF; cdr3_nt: TGCGCCAGCAGCTCGTCCGGGACAGGGATCCAAGAGACCCAGTACTTC
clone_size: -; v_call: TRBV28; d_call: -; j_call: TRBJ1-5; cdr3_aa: CASSSGNQPQHF; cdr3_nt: TGTGCCAGCTCCTCGGGGAATCAGCCCCAGCATTTT
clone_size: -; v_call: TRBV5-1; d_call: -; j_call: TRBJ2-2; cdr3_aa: CASSLAGGQKNTGELFF; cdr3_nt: TGCGCCAGCAGCTTGGCCGGGGGACAGAAGAACACCGGGGAGCTGTTTTTT
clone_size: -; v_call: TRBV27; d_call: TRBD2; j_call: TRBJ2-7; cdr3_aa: CASSFTSGGYEQYF; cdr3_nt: TGTGCCAGCAGTTTTACTAGCGGGGGCTACGAGCAGTACTTC
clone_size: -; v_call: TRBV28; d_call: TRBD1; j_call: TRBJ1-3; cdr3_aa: CASSSLTGGNTIYF; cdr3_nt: TGTGCCAGCAGTTCCCTGACAGGGGGAAACACCATATATTTT
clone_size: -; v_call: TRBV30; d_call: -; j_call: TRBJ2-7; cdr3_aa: CAWSWGGAYEQYF; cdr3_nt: TGTGCCTGGAGCTGGGGCGGGGCCTACGAGCAGTACTTC
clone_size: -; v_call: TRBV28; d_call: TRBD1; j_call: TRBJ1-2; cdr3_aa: CASSRQGYGYTF; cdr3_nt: TGTGCCAGCAGTCGACAGGGCTATGGCTACACCTTC
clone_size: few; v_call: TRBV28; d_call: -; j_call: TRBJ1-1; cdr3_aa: CASSLNVQVEAFF; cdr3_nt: TGTGCCAGCAGTTTAAATGTGCAGGTTGAAGCTTTCTTT
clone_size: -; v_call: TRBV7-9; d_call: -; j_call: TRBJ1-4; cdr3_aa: CASSSPTGYEKLFF; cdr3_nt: TGTGCCAGCAGCTCCCCCACAGGGTATGAAAAACTGTTTTTT
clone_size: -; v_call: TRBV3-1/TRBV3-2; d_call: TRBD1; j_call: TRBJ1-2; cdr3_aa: CASSPAPGQVGYGYTF; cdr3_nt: TGTGCCAGCAGCCCTGCCCCTGGACAGGTAGGGTATGGCTACACCTTC
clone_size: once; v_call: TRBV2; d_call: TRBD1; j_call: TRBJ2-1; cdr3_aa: CASSVPNRGYNEQFF; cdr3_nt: TGTGCCAGCAGTGTTCCCAACAGGGGCTACAATGAGCAGTTCTTC
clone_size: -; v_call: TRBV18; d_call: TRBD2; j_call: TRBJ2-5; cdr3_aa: CASSILAGVGETQYF; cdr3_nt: TGTGCCAGCTCAATACTAGCGGGGGTAGGAGAGACCCAGTACTTC
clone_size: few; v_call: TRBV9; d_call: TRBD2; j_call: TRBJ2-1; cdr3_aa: CASTRGASSYNEQFF; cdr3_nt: TGTGCCAGCACGCGGGGGGCTAGCTCCTACAATGAGCAGTTCTTC
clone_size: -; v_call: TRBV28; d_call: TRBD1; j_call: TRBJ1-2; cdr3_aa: CASSLRTGLNYGYTF; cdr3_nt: TGTGCCAGCAGTTTGCGGACAGGCCTCAACTATGGCTACACCTTC
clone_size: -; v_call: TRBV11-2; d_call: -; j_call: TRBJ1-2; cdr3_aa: CASSLGYRDDGYTF; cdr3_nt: TGTGCCAGCAGCTTGGGCTACAGGGACGACGGCTACACCTTC
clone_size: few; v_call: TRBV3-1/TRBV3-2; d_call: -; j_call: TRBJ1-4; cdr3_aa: CASSPAGVPEKLFF; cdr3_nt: TGTGCCAGCAGCCCCGCCGGGGTGCCCGAAAAACTGTTTTTT
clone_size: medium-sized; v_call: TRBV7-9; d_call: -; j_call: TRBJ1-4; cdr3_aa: CASSLVEKKLFF; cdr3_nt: TGTGCCAGCAGCTTAGTGGAGAAAAAACTGTTTTTT
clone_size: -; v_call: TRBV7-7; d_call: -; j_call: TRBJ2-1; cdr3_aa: CASSPGTVNEQFF; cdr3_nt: TGTGCCAGCAGCCCCGGGACTGTCAATGAGCAGTTCTTC
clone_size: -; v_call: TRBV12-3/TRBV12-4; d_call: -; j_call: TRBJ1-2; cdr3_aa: CASSLGVYGYTF; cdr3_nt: TGTGCCAGCAGTTTAGGCGTCTATGGCTACACCTTC
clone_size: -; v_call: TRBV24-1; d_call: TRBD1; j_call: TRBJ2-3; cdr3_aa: CATSGVGQGKITDTQYF; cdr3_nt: TGTGCCACCAGCGGGGTGGGACAGGGGAAGATCACAGATACGCAGTATTTT
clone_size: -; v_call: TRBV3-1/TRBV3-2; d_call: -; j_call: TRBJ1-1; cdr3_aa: CASSLFGQNTEAFF; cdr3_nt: TGTGCCAGCAGCCTCTTTGGGCAGAACACTGAAGCTTTCTTT
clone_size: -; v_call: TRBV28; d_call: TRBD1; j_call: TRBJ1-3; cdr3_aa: CASIRDRGGNTIYF; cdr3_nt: TGTGCCAGTATCCGGGACAGGGGTGGAAACACCATATATTTT
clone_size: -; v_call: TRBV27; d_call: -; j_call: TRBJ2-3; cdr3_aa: CASTGIVSPDTQYF; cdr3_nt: TGTGCCAGCACGGGGATAGTGTCCCCAGATACGCAGTATTTT
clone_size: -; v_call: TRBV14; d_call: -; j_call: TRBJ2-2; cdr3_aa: CASSQQNTGELFF; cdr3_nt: TGTGCCAGCAGCCAACAAAACACCGGGGAGCTGTTTTTT
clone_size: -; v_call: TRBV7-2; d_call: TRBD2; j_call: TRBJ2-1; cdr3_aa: CASSSSSGGANEQFF; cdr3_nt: TGTGCCAGCAGCTCTTCTAGCGGGGGGGCGAATGAGCAGTTCTTC
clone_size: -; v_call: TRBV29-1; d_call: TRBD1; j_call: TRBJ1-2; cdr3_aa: CSVEQGAGGYTF; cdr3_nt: TGCAGCGTTGAGCAGGGGGCGGGTGGCTACACCTTC